The 20 T cell receptor beta chains given below trace back to one sample, sequenced in a study of naive and memory T cell subsets. Two oligonucleotides, mixed equimolar, formed the beta constant-region primer covering TRBC1 and TRBC2. TCRdb reprocessed the UMI-ligation and nested PCR reads with MiXCR, giving one entry per CDR3 protein. The sample lists roughly 140,000 distinct CDR3 sequences, approximately 15% occurring once. Material for sequencing was naive CD4+ T cells from blood. Source of these receptors: a human donor in good health.

This clonotype was detected a few times. This rearrangement joins TRBV7-2 to TRBJ1-1; possibly TRBD1 for D (6 bases). Trimming removed 1 base at V and 8 bases at J, with 14 bases between. Germline CDR1 and CDR2: SGHTA and FQGNSA. The CDR3 length is 14 residues. Here the CDR3 reads CASSLVGGAPEAFF. The CDR3 region has the DNA TGTGCCAGCAGCTTAGTGGGGGGGGCGCCGGAAGCTTTCTTT.

The gene calls are TRBV19 and TRBJ2-7; D might be TRBD2 (6 bases). The CDR3 length is 14 residues. Trimming took 3 bases from V and 3 from J, leaving 12 bases between them. The V gene's germline CDR1 is LNHDA and CDR2 SQIVND (reference sequence). The CDR3, as DNA: TGTGCCAGTAGTATTCACGGGAGAGACTACGAGCAGTACTTC. Its translation is CASSIHGRDYEQYF.

This clonotype was observed a handful of times. This chain links TRBV28 with TRBJ1-1, with D maybe TRBD1 (6 bases). This CDR3 contains 17 residues. The germline V gene encodes CDR1 MDHEN and CDR2 SYDVKM. V was cut by 6 bases and J by 5 bases, with 25 bases left in between. Here the CDR3 DNA reads TGTGCCAGCAGCCCTCCTGCCCCCGGGCAGGGGTTTACTGAAGCTTTCTTT. Translated, it gives CASSPPAPGQGFTEAFF.

This clonotype has a handful of counts. The rearrangement uses TRBV15 and TRBJ2-7; D not certain. Trimming shortened V by 3 bases and J by 3 bases, and 3 bases separated the two germline ends. The CDR3 contains 11 residues. The germline CDR1 and CDR2 sequences are LNHNV and YYDKDF (reference sequence). CDR3 sequence (DNA): TGTGCCACCAGCAGCAGCTACGAGCAGTACTTC. Protein: CATSSSYEQYF.

The rearrangement joins TRBV7-3 to TRBJ1-1; D gene unclear. V shed 1 base and J shed 5 bases, with 8 bases lying between them. The CDR3 contains 13 residues. The germline V gene encodes CDR1 SGHTA and CDR2 FQGTGA. CDR3 coding DNA: TGTGCCAGCAGCTTAAACGGGGTGACTGAAGCTTTCTTT. This gives the protein CASSLNGVTEAFF.

The chain links TRBV5-1 to TRBJ1-3; 10 nucleotides line up with TRBD1. Looked up from germline, CDR1 is SGHRS and CDR2 is YFSETQ. The CDR3 is 17 residues long. The J segment lost 0 bases and the V segment lost 4 bases, leaving 7 bases of the junction unmatched. This CDR3 is CASSRRGQGSSGNTIYF. The CDR3 DNA reads TGCGCCAGCAGCCGGAGGGGACAGGGGAGCTCTGGAAACACCATATATTTT.

This clonotype occurred a few times. The chain combines TRBV12-3 or TRBV12-4 with TRBJ1-6, with TRBD1 matching 9 bases. This CDR3 comprises 13 residues. Trimming cost V 6 bases and J 7 bases; bases outside gene matches: 1. CDR3 in amino acids: CASSGQGNSPLHF. CDR3 nucleotide sequence: TGTGCCAGCAGCGGACAGGGGAATTCACCCCTCCACTTT.

The chain uses TRBV21-1 and TRBJ1-2; TRBD1 is the table's D call and was not checked against the DNA. TRBV21-1 is given as a pseudogene. The CDR3 is 15 residues long. As DNA, the CDR3 is TGTGCCAGCAGCAGCAGTCCGTGGGGCGCGGATGGCTACACCTTC. Its protein is CASSSSPWGADGYTF.

This clonotype was detected a few times. The V and J genes are TRBV5-1 and TRBJ2-5, with TRBD2 matching 11 bases. This CDR3 comprises 17 residues. The germline CDR1 and CDR2 sequences are SGHRS and YFSETQ. The V and J ends lost 2 bases and 5 bases, in that order; junction bases with no gene match: 11. The CDR3 region is CASSFQPATSGMETQYF. The DNA for the CDR3 is TGCGCCAGCAGCTTCCAGCCCGCGACTAGCGGGATGGAGACCCAGTACTTC.

This clonotype appeared a few times. This rearrangement joins TRBV7-6 to TRBJ2-5; 7 positions agree with TRBD2. Germline V gene data show CDR1 as SGHVS and CDR2 as FNYEAQ. V trimming: 5 bases; J trimming: 1 base; junction bases outside the gene matches: 7. CDR3 length: 15 residues. The CDR3 nucleotides read TGTGCCAGCAGCCCGGTAGCGGGCGTCCAAGAGACCCAGTACTTC. This sequence encodes CASSPVAGVQETQYF.

This clonotype was recorded a few times. The rearrangement uses TRBV28 and TRBJ2-7; the match to TRBD2 covers 12 bases. The length of the CDR3 is 15 residues. J lost 5 bases, V lost 10 bases, and 12 bases had no gene match. The germline V gene encodes CDR1 MDHEN and CDR2 SYDVKM. The CDR3 here is CATTPSGRAVDEQYF. As DNA, the CDR3 is TGTGCCACCACCCCTAGCGGGAGGGCCGTAGACGAGCAGTACTTC.

The chain carries TRBV25-1 and TRBJ1-1, with 8 bases identical to TRBD1. Germline lookup yields CDR1 MGHDK and CDR2 SYGVNS. The CDR3 sequence is 15 residues long. V shed 2 bases, J shed 5 bases, and the junction held 7 bases outside the gene matches. CDR3 loop: CASSELDREGTEAFF. As DNA, the CDR3 is TGTGCCAGCAGTGAACTGGACAGGGAGGGGACTGAAGCTTTCTTT.

This clonotype was picked up one time. CDR3 DNA sequence: TGTGCCAGCAGCCAAGACCCCTTTGCTAACGAGCAGTACTTC. It translates to CASSQDPFANEQYF. V usage is TRBV3-2 and J usage is TRBJ2-7; whether TRBD1, the table's D call, matches the DNA was not checked. TRBV3-2 is reported as a pseudogene. This CDR3 spans 14 amino acids.

This clonotype appeared a few times. The rearrangement links TRBV20-1 to TRBJ2-1, with 9 nucleotides matching TRBD2. V shed 6 bases, J shed 1 base, and the junction held 4 bases outside the gene matches. CDR1 is DFQATT and CDR2 is SNEGSKA in the germline V gene (reference sequence). The CDR3 spans 14 residues. CDR3 region: CSAPSGGSYNEQFF. For the CDR3, the DNA is TGCAGTGCGCCAAGCGGGGGGTCCTACAATGAGCAGTTCTTC.

This clonotype was seen a handful of times. V gene TRBV20-1 combines with J gene TRBJ2-6; 9 bases agree with TRBD1. Trimming took 3 bases from V and 1 from J; bases not matched to a gene: 4. The CDR3 length is 16 residues. From germline, CDR1 is DFQATT and CDR2 SNEGSKA (reference sequence). DNA of the CDR3: TGCAGTGCTAGTGGACAGGGGAATTCTGGGGCCAACGTCCTGACTTTC. Protein: CSASGQGNSGANVLTF.

This clonotype has only a few counts. The chain joins TRBV5-1 to TRBJ2-7, with 12 bases fitting TRBD1. The V segment lost 0 bases and the J segment 5 bases; nucleotides outside the gene matches: 3. The CDR3 spans 15 residues. Germline CDR1 and CDR2: SGHRS and YFSETQ. As DNA, the CDR3 is TGCGCCAGCAGCTTGGCCGGGACAGGGGGCCACGAGCAGTACTTC. Protein sequence: CASSLAGTGGHEQYF.

The chain recombines TRBV19 with TRBJ2-7; the D is unclear. The germline V and J ends were trimmed by 2 bases and 1 base, with 12 bases remaining between them. CDR1 and CDR2 (germline): LNHDA, SQIVND (reference sequence). The CDR3 has 15 residues. The CDR3 spells CASSILGSRSYEQYF. The DNA for the CDR3 is TGTGCCAGTAGTATACTCGGCAGCCGTTCCTACGAGCAGTACTTC.

Many counts were recorded for this clonotype. V usage is TRBV7-2 and J usage is TRBJ2-7, with D perhaps being TRBD1 or TRBD2 (5 bases each). This CDR3 comprises 15 residues. The ends were cut back, 5 bases at V and 0 bases at J, with 14 bases in the middle. Germline CDR1 SGHTA, CDR2 FQGNSA. In nucleotides, the CDR3 is TGTGCCAGCAGCCCCCCCGGGACCCGCTCCTACGAGCAGTACTTC. Translated: CASSPPGTRSYEQYF.

This clonotype was recorded at least ten times. The chain combines TRBV3-1 with TRBJ2-5; D unclear. CDR1 is LGHDT and CDR2 is YNNKEL in the germline V gene (reference sequence). Trimming cost V 3 bases and J 1 base, with 12 bases left between them. The CDR3 covers 15 residues. Here the CDR3 DNA reads TGTGCCAGCAGCCATCCCTACCTAAGCCAAGAGACCCAGTACTTC. Its protein is CASSHPYLSQETQYF.

The chain couples TRBV28 to TRBJ2-7; D perhaps matches TRBD1 (6 bases). CDR3 length: 14 amino acids. Germline CDR1 and CDR2: MDHEN and SYDVKM. The V and J ends lost 9 bases and 5 bases respectively, with 20 bases between them. Here the CDR3 reads CARSLPTGPHEQYF. In DNA form, the CDR3 reads TGTGCCAGAAGTCTCCCGACAGGACCCCACGAGCAGTACTTC.